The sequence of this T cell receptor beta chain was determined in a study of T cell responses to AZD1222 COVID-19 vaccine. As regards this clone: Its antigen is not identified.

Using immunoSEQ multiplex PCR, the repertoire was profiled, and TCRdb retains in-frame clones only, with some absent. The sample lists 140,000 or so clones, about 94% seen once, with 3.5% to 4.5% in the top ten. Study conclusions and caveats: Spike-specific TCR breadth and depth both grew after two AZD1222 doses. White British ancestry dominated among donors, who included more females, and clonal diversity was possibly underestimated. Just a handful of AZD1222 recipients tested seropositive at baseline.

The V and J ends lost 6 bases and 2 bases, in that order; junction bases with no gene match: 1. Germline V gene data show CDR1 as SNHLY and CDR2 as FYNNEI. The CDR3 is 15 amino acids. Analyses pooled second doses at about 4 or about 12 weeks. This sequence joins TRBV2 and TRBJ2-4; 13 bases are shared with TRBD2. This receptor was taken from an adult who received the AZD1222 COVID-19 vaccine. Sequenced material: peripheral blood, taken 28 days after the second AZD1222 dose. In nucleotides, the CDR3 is TGTGCCAGCAGGGGACTAGCGGGGACCAAAAACATTCAGTACTTC. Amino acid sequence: CASRGLAGTKNIQYF.